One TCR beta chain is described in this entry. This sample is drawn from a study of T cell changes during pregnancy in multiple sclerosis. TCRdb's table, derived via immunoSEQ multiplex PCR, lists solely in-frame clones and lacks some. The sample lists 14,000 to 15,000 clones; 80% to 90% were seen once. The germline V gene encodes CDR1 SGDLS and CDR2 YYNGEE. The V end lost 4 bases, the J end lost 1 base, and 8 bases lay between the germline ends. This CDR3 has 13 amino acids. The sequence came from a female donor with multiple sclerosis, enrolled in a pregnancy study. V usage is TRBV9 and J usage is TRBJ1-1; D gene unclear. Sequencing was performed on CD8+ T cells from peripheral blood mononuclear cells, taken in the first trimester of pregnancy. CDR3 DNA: TGTGCCAGCAGCCCGGGTCAGAACACTGAAGCTTTCTTT. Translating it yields CASSPGQNTEAFF.